These 5 T cell receptor beta chains originate from one sample sequenced in a study of early T cells in non-severe SARS-CoV-2 infection. TCRdb reanalysed the 5' RACE reads using MiXCR and keeps one entry per CDR3 protein. The sample holds approximately 50,000 distinct CDR3 sequences; 7% to 10% are singletons and the top ten take around 4.4%. Sequenced material: whole blood. Every receptor here comes from an adult who was a healthcare worker with PCR-confirmed SARS-CoV-2 infection or an uninfected control (not recorded which).

This clonotype was found a few times. The chain recombines TRBV30 with TRBJ2-1; tentative D call: TRBD1 (6 bases). CDR1 and CDR2 (germline): GTSNPN, SVGIG (reference sequence). The CDR3 covers 14 residues. Trimming cost V 0 bases and J 9 bases, with 15 bases left between them. The CDR3 nucleotides are TGTGCCTGGAGTGTTTTGTCTGGGGGCTTTGAGCAGTTCTTC. Translated: CAWSVLSGGFEQFF.

This clonotype was recorded a few times. The V call is TRBV20-1, the J call TRBJ2-3; D not certain. The CDR3 is made up of 14 amino acids. Per the germline V gene, CDR1 is DFQATT and CDR2 is SNEGSKA (reference sequence). V was cut by 6 bases and J by 1 base, with 14 bases left in between. CDR3 DNA sequence: TGCAGTGCCCTATACCTTTTAGGCACAGATACGCAGTATTTT. Translating gives CSALYLLGTDTQYF.

The chain combines TRBV12-3 or TRBV12-4 with TRBJ2-7, with D maybe TRBD2 (6 bases). Between the trimmed V and J ends, which lost 5 bases and 5 bases, there was a span of 19 bases. This CDR3 has 15 amino acids. In DNA, the CDR3 is TGTGCCAGCAGTCTTAGGGCGGGGTGGGATAACGAGCAGTACTTC. It specifies CASSLRAGWDNEQYF.

This clonotype was seen at least ten times. This chain connects TRBV7-9 to TRBJ2-3; D gene unclear. This CDR3 spans 13 amino acids. V gave up 3 bases and J gave up 4 bases, with 8 bases separating them. CDR1 SEHNR and CDR2 FQNEAQ come from the germline V gene (reference sequence). CDR3 bases: TGTGCCAGCAGCTTTACAACGGCAGATACGCAGTATTTT. Its translation: CASSFTTADTQYF.

The chain recombines TRBV28 with TRBJ1-1; D is unclear. In germline, CDR1 is MDHEN, CDR2 SYDVKM. The CDR3 length is 12 residues. V was clipped by 2 bases and J by 8 bases, with 9 bases between them. CDR3 residues: CASSLPPAEAFF. CDR3 sequence (DNA): TGTGCCAGCAGTTTACCCCCGGCAGAAGCTTTCTTT.